The 26 T cell receptor beta chains presented below share a single source sample, sequenced in a study of shared clonotypes between healthy human individuals. Data came from immunoSEQ multiplex PCR; TCRdb stores just in-frame clones and leaves some out. The table lists about 1.5 million clones, 95% to 99% of them singletons. Material: naive CD4+ T cells sorted from blood. Subset denoted: CD45RA+ positively selected. The receptors were gathered from a man aged 30 to 39 in good health.

V usage is TRBV6-5 and J usage is TRBJ2-5, with D maybe TRBD1 (6 bases). V lost 5 bases, J lost 2 bases, and 9 bases lay in between. CDR1 and CDR2 from the germline V gene are MNHEY and SVGAGI. The CDR3 is 13 residues long. The CDR3 DNA reads TGTGCCAGCAGTCCGGACAGACAAGAGACCCAGTACTTC. It is translated as CASSPDRQETQYF.

The chain has TRBV5-4 and TRBJ2-5, with 11 bases that match TRBD2. This CDR3 has 15 residues. Trimming at V came to 3 bases and at J to 5 bases, leaving 6 bases not matched to a gene. Germline CDR1 reads SGHNT; CDR2 reads YYREEE (reference sequence). CDR3 DNA sequence: TGTGCCAGCAGCTCGGGACTAGCGGTTGTTGAGACCCAGTACTTC. Its protein is CASSSGLAVVETQYF. Drawing the rest from reference TRBV5-4 and TRBJ2-5, the complete variable domain is ETGVTQSPTHLIKTRGQQVTLRCSSQSGHNTVSWYQQALGQGPQFIFQYYREEENGRGNFPPRFSGLQFPNYSSELNVNALELDDSALYLCASSSGLAVVETQYFGPGTRLLVL.

The genes are TRBV2 and TRBJ2-3; 13 bases are shared with TRBD2. CDR1 is SNHLY, CDR2 FYNNEI, per germline. V dropped 5 bases and J dropped 5; count of bases not matched to a gene: 13. The length of the CDR3 is 18 residues. The CDR3 loop is CASSYRIGLAGDGDTQYF. The CDR3 DNA reads TGTGCCAGCAGTTATAGAATAGGACTAGCGGGAGATGGAGATACGCAGTATTTT.

The chain joins TRBV27 to TRBJ2-2; the match to TRBD2 covers 12 bases. Germline V CDR1 and CDR2: MNHEY, SMNVEV (reference sequence). CDR3 length equals 16 residues. V lost 3 bases, J lost 7 bases, and 6 bases stayed unmatched. The CDR3 nucleotides read TGTGCCAGCAGTTTCCTAGCGGGAGGGCCCGACGGGGAGCTGTTTTTT. It yields the protein CASSFLAGGPDGELFF.

The chain is built from TRBV10-3 and TRBJ1-3, with 7 positions matching TRBD1. Per the germline V gene, CDR1 is ENHRY and CDR2 is SYGVKD. The V gene end was trimmed by 4 bases and the J gene end by 0 bases; junction bases not matched to a gene: 12. The CDR3 sequence is 18 residues long. For the CDR3, the DNA is TGTGCCATCAGTGGGTACAGGGGCGAAACCTTCTCTGGAAACACCATATATTTT. Translation: CAISGYRGETFSGNTIYF.

The genes are TRBV7-9 and TRBJ2-7, with 11 bases that match TRBD1. CDR1 and CDR2 (germline): SEHNR, FQNEAQ (reference sequence). This CDR3 comprises 15 residues. The V segment lost 5 bases and the J segment 7 bases; nucleotides outside the gene matches: 10. The CDR3 is CASSPRTGGLDEQYF. In nucleotides, the CDR3 is TGTGCCAGCAGCCCAAGGACAGGGGGCTTGGATGAGCAGTACTTC.

This clone is a singleton in its sample. V is TRBV6-5 and J is TRBJ2-2, with TRBD1 matching over 7 bases. The CDR3 sequence is 14 residues long. CDR1 is MNHEY, CDR2 SVGAGI, per germline. V dropped 5 bases and J dropped 6; count of bases not matched to a gene: 6. Here the CDR3 DNA reads TGTGCCAGCAGTACCCGACAGGGAGCCGGGGAGCTGTTTTTT. Translating it yields CASSTRQGAGELFF.

Here the CDR3 reads CASSLVEITQETQYF. The CDR3 DNA sequence: TGTGCCAGCAGTTTGGTCGAAATCACCCAAGAGACCCAGTACTTC. V usage is TRBV28 and J usage is TRBJ2-5; D unclear. This CDR3 is 15 amino acids long. V lost 3 bases and J 1 base, leaving 12 bases between the germline ends. From germline, CDR1 is MDHEN and CDR2 SYDVKM.

This rearrangement joins TRBV10-2 to TRBJ2-1; TRBD1 is a possible D gene (5 bases). V was clipped by 3 bases and J by 0 bases, with 9 bases between them. Per the germline V gene, CDR1 is WSHSY and CDR2 is SAAADI. The CDR3 extends over 15 amino acids. CDR3 loop: CASSDRGSSYNEQFF. As DNA, the CDR3 is TGCGCCAGCAGTGATAGGGGTAGCTCCTACAATGAGCAGTTCTTC.

The chain couples TRBV25-1 to TRBJ2-1, with D perhaps TRBD1 (6 bases). This CDR3 has 14 amino acids. Germline V CDR1 and CDR2: MGHDK, SYGVNS. V gave up 7 bases and J gave up 4 bases, with 14 bases separating them. DNA for the CDR3: TGTGCCAGCATTCCTGGGGGCCAATACAATGAGCAGTTCTTC. It codes for CASIPGGQYNEQFF.

This chain's CDR3 is CASSLPSAITYEQYF. CDR3 bases: TGTGCCAGCAGTTTGCCTAGCGCAATCACCTACGAGCAGTACTTC. The genes are TRBV28 and TRBJ2-7, with D perhaps matching TRBD2 (6 bases). V was pared by 3 bases and J by 2 bases, with 14 bases between. Per germline, CDR1 MDHEN and CDR2 SYDVKM. The CDR3 sequence is 15 residues long.

J is TRBJ2-7 and V is TRBV27, with TRBD1 matching over 11 bases. This CDR3 has 15 amino acids. Trimming removed 6 bases from V and 3 bases from J; junction bases left unmatched: 7. Germline values: CDR1 MNHEY, CDR2 SMNVEV (reference sequence). In nucleotides, the CDR3 is TGTGCCAGCAGGAAGCGGGGGACAGGGGGCTACGAGCAGTACTTC. It specifies CASRKRGTGGYEQYF.

The chain is built from TRBV18 and TRBJ2-5; 9 nucleotides line up with TRBD2. V gave up 1 base and J gave up 2 bases; unmatched junction bases: 8. Looked up from germline, CDR1 is KGHSH and CDR2 is LQKENI. This CDR3 region has 17 residues. The CDR3 is CASSPLHSGSHQETQYF. Here the CDR3 DNA reads TGTGCCAGCTCACCACTACATAGCGGGAGCCATCAAGAGACCCAGTACTTC.

V is TRBV7-2 and J is TRBJ2-7, with D perhaps matching TRBD2 (6 bases). The V end lost 7 bases, the J end lost 1 base, and 14 bases lay between the germline ends. CDR1 is SGHTA and CDR2 is FQGNSA in the germline V gene. The CDR3 covers 14 residues. CDR3 region: CASTPLGGSYEQYF. In DNA, the CDR3 is TGTGCCAGCACCCCTCTTGGGGGGTCCTACGAGCAGTACTTC.

V usage is TRBV15 and J usage is TRBJ2-2; no definite D call. The CDR3 has 16 residues. V lost 5 bases and J lost 4, with 17 bases in between. The germline V gene has CDR1 LNHNV and CDR2 YYDKDF (reference sequence). This CDR3 reads CATSFLEFLGTGELFF. The CDR3 DNA reads TGTGCCACCAGCTTTCTGGAGTTTTTGGGCACCGGGGAGCTGTTTTTT.

The rearrangement joins TRBV2 to TRBJ2-2, with 8 bases fitting TRBD2. V shed 10 bases and J 3 bases; nucleotides not matched to a gene: 7. CDR3 length: 14 residues. Germline CDR1 and CDR2: SNHLY and FYNNEI. The CDR3 bases are TGTGCCAAAAGCGGGGGAGCGGACACCGGGGAGCTGTTTTTT. Translation: CAKSGGADTGELFF. Using reference TRBV2 and TRBJ2-2 for the parts outside the CDR3, the full variable domain is EPEVTQTPSHQVTQMGQEVILRCVPISNHLYFYWYRQILGQKVEFLVSFYNNEISEKSEIFDDQFSVERPDGSNFTLKIRSTKLEDSAMYFCAKSGGADTGELFFGEGSRLTVL.

V usage is TRBV10-2 and J usage is TRBJ1-2, with 9 bases aligning to TRBD1. The trim removed 7 bases at V and 2 bases at J, leaving 2 bases unmatched. Germline values: CDR1 WSHSY, CDR2 SAAADI. CDR3 size: 13 residues. The CDR3 region has the DNA TGCGCCAGCAACGGACAGGGGAACTATGGCTACACCTTC. Translation gives CASNGQGNYGYTF.

The V and J genes are TRBV28 and TRBJ2-1; 9 nucleotides align to TRBD1. Trimming cost V 6 bases and J 2 bases; bases outside gene matches: 5. The CDR3 length is 15 residues. Germline-derived CDR1 and CDR2 are MDHEN and SYDVKM. DNA of the CDR3: TGTGCCAGCAGGCCGGGACAGGGTACCTACAATGAGCAGTTCTTC. Encoded protein: CASRPGQGTYNEQFF.

V is TRBV2 and J is TRBJ2-4; D unresolved. This CDR3 spans 10 amino acids. Per the germline V gene, CDR1 is SNHLY and CDR2 is FYNNEI. Trimming stripped 7 bases from V and 8 bases from J, with 6 bases between. The CDR3 region is CASNTDIQYF. In nucleotides, the CDR3 is TGTGCCAGCAACACGGACATTCAGTACTTC.

This clone was seen only once. The gene calls are TRBV11-2 and TRBJ2-2; tentatively, D is TRBD2 (6 bases). The CDR3 length is 15 residues. CDR1 is SGHAT and CDR2 is FQNNGV in the germline V gene. The V end lost 8 bases, the J end lost 0 bases, and 13 bases lay between the germline ends. This CDR3 is CASGGISANTGELFF. DNA for the CDR3: TGTGCCAGCGGGGGGATTTCCGCGAACACCGGGGAGCTGTTTTTT. Full variable domain (outside the CDR3, taken from reference TRBV11-2 and TRBJ2-2): EAGVAQSPRYKIIEKRQSVAFWCNPISGHATLYWYQQILGQGPKLLIQFQNNGVVDDSQLPKDRFSAERLKGVDSTLKIQPAKLEDSAVYLCASGGISANTGELFFGEGSRLTVL.

V gene TRBV5-1 combines with J gene TRBJ1-1; D may be TRBD1 (6 bases). Between the trimmed V and J ends, which lost 3 bases and 6 bases, there was a span of 18 bases. Germline CDR1 is SGHRS and CDR2 is YFSETQ. The CDR3 length is 15 residues. CDR3 sequence reads: CASSYQDSSKAEAFF. CDR3 coding DNA: TGCGCCAGCAGCTATCAGGACAGTTCGAAAGCTGAAGCTTTCTTT.

V and J are TRBV6-5 and TRBJ2-5, with D uncertain. Germline V gene data show CDR1 as MNHEY and CDR2 as SVGAGI. The CDR3 length is 14 residues. Trimming took 0 bases from V and 5 from J, leaving 10 bases between them. This CDR3 reads CASSYSALGETQYF. The CDR3 bases are TGTGCCAGCAGTTACTCTGCTTTGGGTGAGACCCAGTACTTC.

The chain joins TRBV6-5 to TRBJ1-1; D is undetermined. Looked up from germline, CDR1 is MNHEY and CDR2 is SVGAGI. The V end was cut by 4 bases, the J end by 5 bases, with 14 bases between. The CDR3 extends over 14 amino acids. CDR3 bases: TGTGCCAGCAGTTTTGCAGAGAGAGGGACTGAAGCTTTCTTT. Translated: CASSFAERGTEAFF.

This rearrangement joins TRBV6-5 to TRBJ1-1; unclear D gene. This CDR3 spans 13 amino acids. CDR1 is MNHEY and CDR2 is SVGAGI in the germline V gene. The CDR3 DNA follows: TGTGCGACTCAGAACCAGATGAACACTGAAGCTTTCTTT. Translated, it gives CATQNQMNTEAFF.

This chain connects TRBV18 to TRBJ2-2; TRBD1 agrees at 9 bases. Unmatched junction bases numbered 4, after V lost 1 base and J lost 7 bases. Germline CDR1 is KGHSH and CDR2 is LQKENI. The CDR3 covers 15 residues. The CDR3 reads CASSPRTGDIGELFF. DNA for the CDR3: TGTGCCAGCTCACCACGGACAGGGGATATCGGGGAGCTGTTTTTT.

The rearrangement uses TRBV30 and TRBJ1-1; no clear D. Trimming removed 2 bases at V and 2 bases at J, with 9 bases between. Per the germline V gene, CDR1 is GTSNPN and CDR2 is SVGIG (reference sequence). The CDR3 consists of 13 residues. In nucleotides, the CDR3 is TGTGCCTGGAGTTATGCGGGAAACACTGAAGCTTTCTTT. It codes for CAWSYAGNTEAFF.